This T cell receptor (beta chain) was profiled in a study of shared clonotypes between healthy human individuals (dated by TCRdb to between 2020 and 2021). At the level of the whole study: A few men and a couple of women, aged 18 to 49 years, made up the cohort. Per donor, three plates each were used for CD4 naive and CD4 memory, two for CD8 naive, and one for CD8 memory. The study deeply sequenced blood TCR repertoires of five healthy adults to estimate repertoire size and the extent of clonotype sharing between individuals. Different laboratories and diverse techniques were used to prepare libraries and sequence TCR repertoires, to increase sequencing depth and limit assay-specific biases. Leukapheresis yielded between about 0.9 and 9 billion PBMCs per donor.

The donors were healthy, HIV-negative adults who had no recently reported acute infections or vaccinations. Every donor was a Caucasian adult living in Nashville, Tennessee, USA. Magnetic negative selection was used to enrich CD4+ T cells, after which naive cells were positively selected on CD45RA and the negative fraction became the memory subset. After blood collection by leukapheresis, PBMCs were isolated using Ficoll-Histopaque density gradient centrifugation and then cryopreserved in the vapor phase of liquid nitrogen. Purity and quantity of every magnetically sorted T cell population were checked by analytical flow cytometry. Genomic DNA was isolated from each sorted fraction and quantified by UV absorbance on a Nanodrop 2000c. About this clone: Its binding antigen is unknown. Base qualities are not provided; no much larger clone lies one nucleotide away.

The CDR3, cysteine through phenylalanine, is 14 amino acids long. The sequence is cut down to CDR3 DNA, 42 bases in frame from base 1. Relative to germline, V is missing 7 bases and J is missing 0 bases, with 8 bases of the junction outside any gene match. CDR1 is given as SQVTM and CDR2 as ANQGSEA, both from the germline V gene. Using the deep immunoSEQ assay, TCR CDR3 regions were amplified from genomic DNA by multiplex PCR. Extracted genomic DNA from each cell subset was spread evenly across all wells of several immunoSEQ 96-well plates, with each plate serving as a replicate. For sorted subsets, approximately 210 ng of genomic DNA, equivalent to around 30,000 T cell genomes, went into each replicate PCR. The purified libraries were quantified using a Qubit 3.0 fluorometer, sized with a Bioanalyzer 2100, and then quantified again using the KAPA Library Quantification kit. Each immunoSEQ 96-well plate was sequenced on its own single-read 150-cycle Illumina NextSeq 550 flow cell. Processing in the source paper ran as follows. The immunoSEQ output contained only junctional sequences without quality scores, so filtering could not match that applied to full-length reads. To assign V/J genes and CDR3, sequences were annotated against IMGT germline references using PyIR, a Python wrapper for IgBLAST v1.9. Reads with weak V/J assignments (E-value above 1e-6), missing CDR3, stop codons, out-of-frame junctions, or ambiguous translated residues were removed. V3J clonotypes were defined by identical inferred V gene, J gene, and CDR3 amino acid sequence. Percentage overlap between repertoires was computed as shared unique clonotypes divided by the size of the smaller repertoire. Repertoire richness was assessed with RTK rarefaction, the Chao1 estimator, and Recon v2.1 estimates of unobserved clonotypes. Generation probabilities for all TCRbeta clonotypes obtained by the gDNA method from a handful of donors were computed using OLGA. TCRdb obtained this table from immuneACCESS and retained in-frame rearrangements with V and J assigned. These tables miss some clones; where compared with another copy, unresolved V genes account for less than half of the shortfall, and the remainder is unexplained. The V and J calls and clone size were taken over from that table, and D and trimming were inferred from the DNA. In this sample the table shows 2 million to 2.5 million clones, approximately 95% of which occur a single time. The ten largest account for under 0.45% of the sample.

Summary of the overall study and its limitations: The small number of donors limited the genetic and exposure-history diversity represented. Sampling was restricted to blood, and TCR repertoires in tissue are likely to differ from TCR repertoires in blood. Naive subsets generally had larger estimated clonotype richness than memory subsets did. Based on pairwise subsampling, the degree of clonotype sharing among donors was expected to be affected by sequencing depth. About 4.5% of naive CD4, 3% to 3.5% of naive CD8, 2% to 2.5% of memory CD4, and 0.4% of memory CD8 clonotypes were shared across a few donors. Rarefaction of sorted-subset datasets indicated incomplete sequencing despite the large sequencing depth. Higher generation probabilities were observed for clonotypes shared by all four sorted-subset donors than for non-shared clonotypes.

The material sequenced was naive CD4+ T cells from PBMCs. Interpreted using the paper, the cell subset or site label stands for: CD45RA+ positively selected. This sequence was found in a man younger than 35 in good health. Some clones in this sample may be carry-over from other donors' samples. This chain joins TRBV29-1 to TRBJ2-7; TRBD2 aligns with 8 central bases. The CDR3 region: CSAEKGLGSYEQYF. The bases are TGCAGCGCGGAAAAGGGACTAGGCTCCTACGAGCAGTACTTC.